Below, 8 T cell receptor beta chains from the same sample are listed, as sequenced in a study of T cells in localized non-small cell lung cancer. Some clones are missing from TCRdb's copy, which holds only in-frame ones; the method was immunoSEQ multiplex PCR. Altogether approximately 50,000 clones are present, more than 85% being singletons, with the ten largest covering 2% to 2.5%. Sequenced material: PBMCs, taken before any cancer treatment. The receptors here all came from a man aged 40-75 years with stage II lung adenocarcinoma.

V is TRBV30 and J is TRBJ2-2; 8 bases fit TRBD2. The CDR3 covers 17 residues. V was clipped by 2 bases and J by 6 bases; unmatched bases: 14. Germline CDR1 is GTSNPN and CDR2 is SVGIG (reference sequence). As DNA, the CDR3 is TGTGCCTGGAGTTTCGGGAGGGACTTAATAGAGGCCGGGGAGCTGTTTTTT. Translated, it gives CAWSFGRDLIEAGELFF.

The chain recombines TRBV30 with TRBJ1-6, with 7 bases fitting TRBD1. The CDR3 runs 15 residues. Germline V gene data show CDR1 as GTSNPN and CDR2 as SVGIG (reference sequence). The junction had 2 bases not matched to a gene; V was cut back by 3 bases and J by 0 bases. The CDR3 sequence: CAWSRDSSYNSPLHF. CDR3 DNA sequence: TGTGCCTGGAGCCGGGACAGCTCCTATAATTCACCCCTCCACTTT.

The chain recombines TRBV4-2 with TRBJ1-3, with a tentative D call TRBD1 (6 bases). The CDR3 consists of 17 residues. In germline, CDR1 is LGHNA, CDR2 YNFKEQ. Trimming shortened V by 3 bases and J by 4 bases, and 19 bases separated the two germline ends. The CDR3, as DNA: TGTGCCAGCAGCCACCAAGCAGGGGCCCTCGGAGGAAACACCATATATTTT. It encodes CASSHQAGALGGNTIYF.

V and J are TRBV5-1 and TRBJ2-1, with D possibly TRBD2 on 5 matching bases. Looked up from germline, CDR1 is SGHRS and CDR2 is YFSETQ. This CDR3 is built from 13 residues. V lost 6 bases and J 9 bases, leaving 16 bases between the germline ends. CDR3 in DNA: TGCGCCAGCACTAGTAAGGTAGAGGGTGAGCAGTTCTTC. The encoded protein is CASTSKVEGEQFF.

The chain has TRBV7-6 and TRBJ1-4, with TRBD1 as a possible D gene (5 bases). CDR3 size: 13 residues. The V and J ends lost 2 bases and 8 bases respectively, with 9 bases between them. The germline CDR1 and CDR2 sequences are SGHVS and FNYEAQ. CDR3 in DNA: TGTGCCAGCAGCTTATCAAAGGGGGAAAAACTGTTTTTT. As protein: CASSLSKGEKLFF. Filled out from reference TRBV7-6 and TRBJ1-4, the complete variable domain reads GAGVSQSPRYKVTKRGQDVALRCDPISGHVSLYWYRQALGQGPEFLTYFNYEAQQDKSGLPNDRFSAERPEGSISTLTIQRTEQRDSAMYRCASSLSKGEKLFFGSGTQLSVL.

This chain connects TRBV4-1 to TRBJ2-5; 8 nucleotides match TRBD1. CDR1 MGHRA and CDR2 YSYEKL come from the germline V gene. This CDR3 contains 15 residues. Trimming at V came to 1 base and at J to 1 base, leaving 2 bases not matched to a gene. For the CDR3, the DNA is TGCGCCAGCAGCCAAGTTGACAGGGGCCAAGAGACCCAGTACTTC. Protein sequence: CASSQVDRGQETQYF.

The J gene is TRBJ1-1, the V gene TRBV18, with D maybe TRBD1 (5 bases). V dropped 4 bases and J dropped 0 bases, with 12 bases sitting between them. This CDR3 is built from 15 residues. Per germline, CDR1 KGHSH and CDR2 LQKENI. CDR3 region: CASSLGAGVNTEAFF. The DNA of the CDR3 is TGTGCCAGCTCACTCGGGGCGGGGGTGAACACTGAAGCTTTCTTT.

The CDR3 nucleotides read TGTGCCAGCAGCTCGACCGGGACAGGAGACGAAAAACTGTTTTTT. Residues: CASSSTGTGDEKLFF. The gene calls are TRBV5-5 and TRBJ1-4, with 8 bases identical to TRBD1. The CDR3 totals 15 residues. Germline values: CDR1 SGHKS, CDR2 YYEKEE (reference sequence). The V segment lost 3 bases and the J segment 8 bases; nucleotides outside the gene matches: 9.